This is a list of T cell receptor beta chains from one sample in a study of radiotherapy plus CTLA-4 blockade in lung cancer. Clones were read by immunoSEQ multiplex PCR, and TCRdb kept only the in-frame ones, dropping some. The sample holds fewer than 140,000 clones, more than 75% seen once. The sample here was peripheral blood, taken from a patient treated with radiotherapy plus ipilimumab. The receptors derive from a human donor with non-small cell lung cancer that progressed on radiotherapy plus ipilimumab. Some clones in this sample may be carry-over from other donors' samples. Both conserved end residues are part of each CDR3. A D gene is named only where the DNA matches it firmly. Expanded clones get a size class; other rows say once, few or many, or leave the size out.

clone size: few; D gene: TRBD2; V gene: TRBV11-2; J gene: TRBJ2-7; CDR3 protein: CASSSSGTSGGPGHEQYF; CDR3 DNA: TGTGCCAGCAGCTCCTCCGGGACTAGCGGGGGGCCAGGCCACGAGCAGTACTTC
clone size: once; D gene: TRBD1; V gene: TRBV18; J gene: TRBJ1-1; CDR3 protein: CASSPTTGGSNTEAFF; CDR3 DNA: TGTGCCAGCTCACCCACGACAGGGGGATCGAACACTGAAGCTTTCTTT
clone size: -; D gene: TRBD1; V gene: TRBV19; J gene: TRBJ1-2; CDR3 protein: CASSVRQGRNYGYTF; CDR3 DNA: TGTGCCAGTAGTGTAAGACAGGGGCGAAACTATGGCTACACCTTC
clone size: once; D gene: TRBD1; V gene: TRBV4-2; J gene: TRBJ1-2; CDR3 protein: CASSQDDRGQNGYTF; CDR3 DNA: TGTGCCAGCAGCCAAGACGACAGGGGGCAGAATGGCTACACCTTC
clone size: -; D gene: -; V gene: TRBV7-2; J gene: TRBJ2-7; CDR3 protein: CASSPSPAYVEQYF; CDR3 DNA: TGTGCCAGCAGCCCGTCTCCTGCCTACGTCGAGCAGTACTTC
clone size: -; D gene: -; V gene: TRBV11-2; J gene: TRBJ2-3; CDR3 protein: CASRYPGGFDTQYF; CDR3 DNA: TGTGCCAGCAGATACCCGGGGGGCTTCGATACGCAGTATTTT
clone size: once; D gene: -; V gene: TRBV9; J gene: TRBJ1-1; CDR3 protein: CASSVAFTEAFF; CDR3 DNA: TGTGCCAGCAGCGTAGCCTTCACTGAAGCTTTCTTT
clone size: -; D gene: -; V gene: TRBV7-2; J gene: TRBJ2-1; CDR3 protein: CASTRVGSSYNEQFF; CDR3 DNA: TGTGCCAGCACCCGGGTGGGTAGCTCCTACAATGAGCAGTTCTTC
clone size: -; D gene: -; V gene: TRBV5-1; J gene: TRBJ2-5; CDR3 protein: CASSATTGGDFQETQYF; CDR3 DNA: TGCGCCAGCAGCGCCACAACAGGTGGGGACTTCCAAGAGACCCAGTACTTC
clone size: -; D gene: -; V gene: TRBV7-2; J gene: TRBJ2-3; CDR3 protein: CASSEQGTDTQYF; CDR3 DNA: TGTGCCAGCAGCGAACAGGGCACAGATACGCAGTATTTT
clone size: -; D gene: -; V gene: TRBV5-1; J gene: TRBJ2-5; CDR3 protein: CASSLGHHRDGETQYF; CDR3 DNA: TGCGCCAGCAGCTTGGGGCACCATCGGGACGGGGAGACCCAGTACTTC
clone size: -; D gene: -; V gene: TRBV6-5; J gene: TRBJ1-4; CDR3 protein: CASSSLGLELFF; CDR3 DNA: TGTGCCAGCAGTTCCCTAGGGTTGGAACTGTTTTTT
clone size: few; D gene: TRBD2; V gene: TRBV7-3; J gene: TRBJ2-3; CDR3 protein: CASSSPSGATDTQYF; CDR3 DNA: TGTGCCAGCAGCTCGCCTAGCGGGGCCACAGATACGCAGTATTTT
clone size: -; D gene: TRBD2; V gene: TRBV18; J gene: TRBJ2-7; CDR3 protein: CASSPMGPSGDEQYF; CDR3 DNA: TGTGCCAGCTCACCGATGGGCCCGAGCGGGGACGAGCAGTACTTC
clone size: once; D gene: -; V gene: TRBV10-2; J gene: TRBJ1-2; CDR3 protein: CASSDNYGYTF; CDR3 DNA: TGCGCCAGCAGTGACAACTATGGCTACACCTTC
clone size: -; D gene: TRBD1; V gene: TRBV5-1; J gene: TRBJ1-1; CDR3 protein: CASSLGTGGYTEAFF; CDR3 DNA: TGCGCCAGCAGCTTGGGGACAGGGGGGTACACTGAAGCTTTCTTT
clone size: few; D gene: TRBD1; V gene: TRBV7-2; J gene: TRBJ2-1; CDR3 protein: CASSLAGFRGRPGYNEQFF; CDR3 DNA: TGTGCCAGCAGCTTAGCTGGTTTCAGGGGGCGCCCCGGTTACAATGAGCAGTTCTTC
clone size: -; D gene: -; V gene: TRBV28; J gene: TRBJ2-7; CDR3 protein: CASTQRGYEQYF; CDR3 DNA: TGTGCCAGCACCCAAAGGGGATACGAGCAGTACTTC
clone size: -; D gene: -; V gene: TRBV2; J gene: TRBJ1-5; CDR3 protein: CASNPGGGQPQHF; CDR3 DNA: TGTGCCAGCAATCCCGGGGGGGGTCAGCCCCAGCATTTT
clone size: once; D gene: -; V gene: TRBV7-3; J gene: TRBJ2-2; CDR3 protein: CASSPDWAGELFF; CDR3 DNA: TGTGCCAGCAGCCCGGACTGGGCCGGGGAGCTGTTTTTT
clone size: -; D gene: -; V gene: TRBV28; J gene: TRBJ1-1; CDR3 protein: CASTDGGTEAFF; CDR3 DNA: TGTGCCAGCACGGATGGGGGCACTGAAGCTTTCTTT
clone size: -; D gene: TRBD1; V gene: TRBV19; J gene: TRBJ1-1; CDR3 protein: CASKTQTGTNTEAFF; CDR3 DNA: TGTGCCAGTAAAACCCAGACAGGGACGAACACTGAAGCTTTCTTT
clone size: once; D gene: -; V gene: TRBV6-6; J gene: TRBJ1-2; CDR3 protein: CASSYSGSSEDGYTF; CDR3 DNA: TGTGCCAGCAGTTACTCGGGCTCCTCTGAGGATGGCTACACCTTC
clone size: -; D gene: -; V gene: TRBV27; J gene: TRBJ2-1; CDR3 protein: CASSLTGPSSYNEQFF; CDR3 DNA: TGTGCCAGCAGTCTCACAGGGCCAAGCTCCTACAATGAGCAGTTCTTC
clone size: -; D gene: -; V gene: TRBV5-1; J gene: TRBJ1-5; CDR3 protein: CASSLDSDPPQHF; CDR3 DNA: TGCGCCAGCAGCTTGGATTCCGATCCGCCCCAGCATTTT
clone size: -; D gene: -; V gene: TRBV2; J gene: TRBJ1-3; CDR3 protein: CASSAGRHPLGNTIYF; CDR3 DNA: TGTGCCAGCAGTGCCGGGCGACATCCTCTTGGAAACACCATATATTTT
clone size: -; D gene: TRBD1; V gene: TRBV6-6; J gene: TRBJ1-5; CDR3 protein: CASSSTGGLNQPQHF; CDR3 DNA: TGTGCCAGCAGCTCCACAGGGGGCCTGAATCAGCCCCAGCATTTT
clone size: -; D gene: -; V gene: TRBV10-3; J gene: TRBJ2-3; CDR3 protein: CAISGDPLLALAGDTQYF; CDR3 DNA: TGTGCCATCAGTGGGGACCCCCTTCTAGCGCTAGCCGGAGATACGCAGTATTTT
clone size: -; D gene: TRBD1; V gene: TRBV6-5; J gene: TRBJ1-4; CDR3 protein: CASSYFGQANEKLFF; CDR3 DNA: TGTGCCAGCAGTTACTTCGGACAGGCTAATGAAAAACTGTTTTTT
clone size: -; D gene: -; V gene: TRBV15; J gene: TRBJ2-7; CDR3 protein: CATSRDVYSSSYEQYF; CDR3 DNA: TGTGCCACCAGCAGAGATGTTTACAGTAGCTCCTACGAGCAGTACTTC
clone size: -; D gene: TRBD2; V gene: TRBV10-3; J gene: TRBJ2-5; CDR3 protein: CAISEGTSGGNTQYF; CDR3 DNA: TGTGCCATCAGTGAGGGGACTAGCGGGGGGAATACCCAGTACTTC
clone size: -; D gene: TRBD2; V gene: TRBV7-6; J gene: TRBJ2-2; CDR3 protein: CASSYGLAEELFF; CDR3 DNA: TGTGCCAGCAGCTACGGACTAGCCGAGGAGCTGTTTTTT
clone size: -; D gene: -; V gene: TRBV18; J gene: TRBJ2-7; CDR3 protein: CASSPRSGHQSYEQYF; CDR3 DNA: TGTGCCAGCTCACCACGGTCGGGACACCAATCCTACGAGCAGTACTTC
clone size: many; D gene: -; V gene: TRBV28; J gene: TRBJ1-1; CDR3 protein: CASSPFNRENTEAFF; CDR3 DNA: TGTGCCAGCAGTCCGTTTAACAGGGAGAACACTGAAGCTTTCTTT
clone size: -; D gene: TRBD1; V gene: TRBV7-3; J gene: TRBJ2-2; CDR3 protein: CASSLTVSTGTNTGELFF; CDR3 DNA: TGTGCCAGCAGCTTAACCGTATCGACAGGGACGAACACCGGGGAGCTGTTTTTT
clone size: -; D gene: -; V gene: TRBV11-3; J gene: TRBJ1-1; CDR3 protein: CASSPDGYTEAFF; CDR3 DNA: TGTGCCAGCAGCCCCGATGGGTACACTGAAGCTTTCTTT
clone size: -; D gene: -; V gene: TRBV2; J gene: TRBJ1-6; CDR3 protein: CATQNRADSYNSPLHF; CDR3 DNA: TGTGCCACCCAAAACCGGGCAGACTCCTATAATTCACCCCTCCACTTT
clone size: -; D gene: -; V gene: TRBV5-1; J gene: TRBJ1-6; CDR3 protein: CASSLVGRPNSPLHF; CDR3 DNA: TGCGCCAGCAGCTTGGTGGGGCGGCCCAATTCACCCCTCCACTTT
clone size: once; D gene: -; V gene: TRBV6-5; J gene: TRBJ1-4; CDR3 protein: CASSYSPWDSNEKLFF; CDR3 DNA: TGTGCCAGCAGTTACTCGCCCTGGGATTCTAATGAAAAACTGTTTTTT
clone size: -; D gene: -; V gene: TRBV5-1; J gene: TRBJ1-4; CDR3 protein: CASSLMMENEKLFF; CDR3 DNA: TGCGCCAGCAGCTTGATGATGGAGAATGAAAAACTGTTTTTT
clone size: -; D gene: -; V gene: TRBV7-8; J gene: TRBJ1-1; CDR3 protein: CASSSLTEGGTEAFF; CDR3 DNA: TGTGCCAGCAGCTCCCTGACAGAGGGGGGAACTGAAGCTTTCTTT
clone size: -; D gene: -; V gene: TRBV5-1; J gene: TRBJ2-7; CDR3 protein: CASSLADALGGNEQYF; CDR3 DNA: TGCGCCAGCAGCTTGGCCGATGCCCTAGGCGGAAACGAGCAGTACTTC
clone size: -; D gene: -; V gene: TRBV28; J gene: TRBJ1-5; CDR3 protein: CASSLWDSNQPQHF; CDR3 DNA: TGTGCCAGCAGTCTATGGGACAGCAATCAGCCCCAGCATTTT
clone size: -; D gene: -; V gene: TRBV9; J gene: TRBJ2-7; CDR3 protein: CASSVADLSYEQYF; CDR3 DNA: TGTGCCAGCAGCGTAGCGGATCTCTCCTACGAGCAGTACTTC
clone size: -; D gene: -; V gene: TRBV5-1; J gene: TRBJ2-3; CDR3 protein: CASSLALRADTQYF; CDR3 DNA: TGCGCCAGCAGCTTGGCCCTCCGGGCAGATACGCAGTATTTT
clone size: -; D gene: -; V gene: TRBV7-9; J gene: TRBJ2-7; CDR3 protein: CASSSLNINEQYF; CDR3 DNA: TGTGCCAGCAGCTCATTGAATATAAACGAGCAGTACTTC
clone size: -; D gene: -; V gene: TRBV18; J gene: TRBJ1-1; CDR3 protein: CASSPLDSSEAFF; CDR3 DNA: TGTGCCAGCTCACCACTCGACAGCTCTGAAGCTTTCTTT
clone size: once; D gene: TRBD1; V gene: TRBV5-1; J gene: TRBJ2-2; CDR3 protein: CASSLDRGNTGELFF; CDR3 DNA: TGCGCCAGCAGCTTGGACAGGGGGAACACCGGGGAGCTGTTTTTT
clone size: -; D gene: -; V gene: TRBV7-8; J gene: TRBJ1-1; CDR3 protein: CASSPRTNTEAFF; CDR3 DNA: TGTGCCAGCAGCCCACGGACGAACACTGAAGCTTTCTTT
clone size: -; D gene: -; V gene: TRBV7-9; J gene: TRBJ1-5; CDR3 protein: CASSRTGGAGQPQHF; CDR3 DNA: TGTGCCAGCAGCCGCACGGGGGGGGCTGGTCAGCCCCAGCATTTT
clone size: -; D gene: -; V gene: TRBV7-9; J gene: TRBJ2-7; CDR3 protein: CASSLIGGGQYF; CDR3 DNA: TGTGCCAGCAGCCTAATCGGGGGCGGGCAGTACTTC
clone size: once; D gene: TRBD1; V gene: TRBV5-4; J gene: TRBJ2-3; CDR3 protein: CASNGATGGWGTDTQYF; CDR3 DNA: TGTGCCAGCAATGGGGCGACAGGGGGCTGGGGCACAGATACGCAGTATTTT
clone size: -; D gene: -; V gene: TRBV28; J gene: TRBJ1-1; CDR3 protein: CASSSFLNTEAFF; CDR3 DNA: TGTGCCAGCAGCTCCTTTCTAAACACTGAAGCTTTCTTT
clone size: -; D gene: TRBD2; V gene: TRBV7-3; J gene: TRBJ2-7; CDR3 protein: CASSLTREDEQYF; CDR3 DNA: TGTGCCAGCAGCTTAACCCGGGAGGACGAGCAGTACTTC
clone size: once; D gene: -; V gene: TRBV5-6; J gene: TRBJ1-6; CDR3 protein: CASSSLGSPLHF; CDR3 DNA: TGTGCCAGCAGCTCATTGGGGTCACCCCTCCACTTT